This T cell receptor (beta chain) was sequenced during a study of beta chain features in type 1 diabetes. Regarding the study as a whole: All four CD4+ subsets of Type 1 diabetes patients contained TCRB CDR3s that were moderately but significantly shorter.

CDR1 is LGHNA and CDR2 is YSLEER in the germline V gene. V lost 4 bases, J lost 0 bases, and 13 bases lay in between. This CDR3 has 16 amino acids. The authors reverse transcribed all of the isolated RNA, so sequencing captured expressed TCRB transcripts. Method: immunoSEQ multiplex PCR; TCRdb's copy keeps in-frame clones and lacks some. The table lists roughly 330,000 clones, roughly 14% of them singletons, with roughly 0.015% in the top ten. This clone was seen more than once but under ten times. Its antigen is unknown. The chain links TRBV4-3 to TRBJ1-5; D gene unclear. Material for sequencing was naive CD4+ T cells from blood. The receptor was derived from a young woman with type 1 diabetes. The CDR3 DNA is TGCGCCAGCAGCCCCCGGAAGGAGGATAGCAATCAGCCCCAGCATTTT. It specifies CASSPRKEDSNQPQHF.